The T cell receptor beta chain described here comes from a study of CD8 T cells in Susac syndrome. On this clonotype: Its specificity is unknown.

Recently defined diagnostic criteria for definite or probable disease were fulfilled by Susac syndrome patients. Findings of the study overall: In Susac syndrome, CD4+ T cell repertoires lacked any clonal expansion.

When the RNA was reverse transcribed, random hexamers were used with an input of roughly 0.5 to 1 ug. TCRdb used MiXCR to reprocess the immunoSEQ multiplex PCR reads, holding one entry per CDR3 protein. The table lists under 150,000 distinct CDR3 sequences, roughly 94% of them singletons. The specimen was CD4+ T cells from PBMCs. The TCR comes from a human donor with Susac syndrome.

The CDR3 spells CASSPGLADYNEQFF. As DNA, the CDR3 is TGTGCCAGCAGCCCGGGACTAGCGGACTACAATGAGCAGTTCTTC. The J gene is TRBJ2-1, the V gene TRBV7-4; 11 nucleotides match TRBD2. The junction had 3 bases not matched to a gene; V was cut back by 5 bases and J by 3 bases. The CDR3 spans 15 residues. Germline V lookup: CDR1 SGHVT, CDR2 SQSDAQ.